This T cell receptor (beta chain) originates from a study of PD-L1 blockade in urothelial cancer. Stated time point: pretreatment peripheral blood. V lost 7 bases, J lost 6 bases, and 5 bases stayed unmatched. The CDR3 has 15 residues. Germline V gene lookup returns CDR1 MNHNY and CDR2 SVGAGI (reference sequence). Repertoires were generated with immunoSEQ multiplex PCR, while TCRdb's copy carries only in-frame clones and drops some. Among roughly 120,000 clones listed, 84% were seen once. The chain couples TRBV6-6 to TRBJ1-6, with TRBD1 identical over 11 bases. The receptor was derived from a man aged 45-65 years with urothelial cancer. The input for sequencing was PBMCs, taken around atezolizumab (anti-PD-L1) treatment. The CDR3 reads CASKGQGAINSPLHF. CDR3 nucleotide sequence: TGTGCCAGCAAAGGACAGGGGGCGATTAATTCACCCCTCCACTTT.